The 20 T cell receptor beta chains below all came from one sample that was sequenced in a study of T cell responses to AZD1222 COVID-19 vaccine. Some clones are missing from TCRdb's copy, which holds only in-frame ones; the method was immunoSEQ multiplex PCR. The profile shows about 55,000 clones, roughly 87% of them singletons. The sequences come from peripheral blood, collected on day 0 of AZD1222 vaccination. The receptor set was obtained from an adult in good health.

J is TRBJ2-3 and V is TRBV29-1; D is possibly TRBD1 (6 bases). The V end lost 7 bases, the J end lost 6 bases, and 20 bases lay between the germline ends. This CDR3 has 14 amino acids. CDR1 is SQVTM and CDR2 is ANQGSEA in the germline V gene. The CDR3 sequence: CSAQVGAEKDTQYF. CDR3 sequence (DNA): TGCAGCGCTCAAGTGGGGGCTGAGAAGGATACGCAGTATTTT.

The gene calls are TRBV18 and TRBJ2-7; 10 nucleotides agree with TRBD1. Germline V CDR1 and CDR2: KGHSH, LQKENI. V lost 4 bases to trimming and J lost 2 bases; unmatched junction nucleotides: 11. This CDR3 contains 17 residues. CDR3 region: CASSLGAGQGNPYEQYF. The CDR3 bases are TGTGCCAGCTCACTCGGGGCGGGACAGGGGAACCCCTACGAGCAGTACTTC.

The chain joins TRBV7-2 to TRBJ1-1, with D unclear. The CDR3 runs 14 residues. CDR1 and CDR2 (germline): SGHTA, FQGNSA. Trimming left V 5 bases short and J 5 bases short, with 15 bases between. DNA of the CDR3: TGTGCCAGCAGCACGCGCGGACTGTCTACTGAAGCTTTCTTT. It specifies CASSTRGLSTEAFF.

The chain recombines TRBV5-1 with TRBJ1-2; no clear D gene. The CDR3 sequence is 15 residues long. Germline CDR1 is SGHRS and CDR2 is YFSETQ. The V and J ends lost 0 bases and 5 bases respectively, with 14 bases between them. This CDR3 reads CASSLDGPGGYGYTF. Written as DNA, the CDR3 is TGCGCCAGCAGCTTGGACGGCCCCGGAGGGTATGGCTACACCTTC.

This clone occurred a few times. The CDR3 bases are TGTGCCAGTAGTATGGCCCACGGGGATAGCAATCAGCCCCAGCATTTT. It translates to CASSMAHGDSNQPQHF. The rearrangement uses TRBV19 and TRBJ1-5; D is unclear. Germline CDR1 and CDR2: LNHDA and SQIVND (reference sequence). This CDR3 is 16 amino acids long. V lost 3 bases to trimming and J lost 0 bases, with 12 bases between them. Based on the CDR3 plus reference TRBV19 and TRBJ1-5, the full variable domain is DGGITQSPKYLFRKEGQNVTLSCEQNLNHDAMYWYRQDPGQGLRLIYYSQIVNDFQKGDIAEGYSVSREKKESFPLTVTSAQKNPTAFYLCASSMAHGDSNQPQHFGDGTRLSIL.

V usage is TRBV12-5 and J usage is TRBJ1-3; D ambiguous. The CDR3 totals 15 residues. CDR1 is LGHNT, CDR2 FRNRAP, per germline. V dropped 0 bases and J dropped 3 bases, with 9 bases sitting between them. The CDR3 protein is CASGLVQSGGNTIYF. The CDR3 coding sequence is TGTGCTAGTGGTTTGGTACAAAGCGGTGGAAACACCATATATTTT. The whole variable domain, filled in from reference TRBV12-5 and TRBJ1-3, reads DARVTQTPRHKVTEMGQEVTMRCQPILGHNTVFWYRQTMMQGLELLAYFRNRAPLDDSGMPKDRFSAEMPDATLATLKIQPSEPRDSAVYFCASGLVQSGGNTIYFGEGSWLTVV.

V and J are TRBV7-8 and TRBJ2-3, with D unclear. The ends were cut back, 1 base at V and 1 base at J, with 3 bases in the middle. Germline CDR1 and CDR2: SGHVS and FQNEAQ. The CDR3 totals 13 residues. DNA for the CDR3: TGTGCCAGCAGCTTAGACCGCACAGATACGCAGTATTTT. Residues: CASSLDRTDTQYF.

This clone has only one observation. This chain joins TRBV28 and TRBJ1-1; weak D call: TRBD1 (5 bases). CDR1 and CDR2 (germline): MDHEN, SYDVKM. The CDR3 is made up of 15 amino acids. Trimming cost V 1 base and J 1 base, with 10 bases left between them. The CDR3: CASSLSGRRNTEAFF. CDR3 sequence (DNA): TGTGCCAGCAGTTTATCGGGACGGAGGAACACTGAAGCTTTCTTT.

The V and J genes are TRBV5-1 and TRBJ2-5; D gene uncertain. Germline V gene lookup returns CDR1 SGHRS and CDR2 YFSETQ. V lost 0 bases to trimming and J lost 5 bases, with 14 bases between them. The CDR3 has 15 residues. CDR3 residues: CASSLGRQISETQYF. For the CDR3, the DNA is TGCGCCAGCAGCTTGGGCCGCCAGATTTCGGAGACCCAGTACTTC.

A note on this clone: One junction end disagrees with the germline gene, perhaps due to a read error. V and J are TRBV12-3 or TRBV12-4 and TRBJ2-7; 8 bases match TRBD2. This CDR3 is built from 13 residues. The CDR3: CASSIAGPYEQYF. CDR3 DNA sequence: TGTGCCAGCAGTATAGCGGGGCCCTACGAGCAGTACTTC.

J is TRBJ2-7 and V is TRBV27; TRBD1 matches at 9 bases. V dropped 6 bases and J dropped 4; count of bases not matched to a gene: 10. This CDR3 has 15 amino acids. Germline CDR1 is MNHEY and CDR2 is SMNVEV (reference sequence). CDR3 DNA: TGTGCCAGCAGGGAGACCGGGACAGGGAAATACGAGCAGTACTTC. This gives the protein CASRETGTGKYEQYF.

The gene calls are TRBV19 and TRBJ2-7; possibly TRBD1 or TRBD2 for D (5 bases each). The CDR3 covers 16 residues. V shed 3 bases and J shed 2 bases, with 17 bases lying between them. Germline-derived CDR1 and CDR2 are LNHDA and SQIVND (reference sequence). The chain's CDR3 is CASSIPGTNQAYEQYF. The CDR3 nucleotides read TGTGCCAGTAGTATCCCCGGGACGAACCAAGCCTACGAGCAGTACTTC.

The V call is TRBV5-1, the J call TRBJ2-6; TRBD1 aligns across 12 bases. The CDR3 is 18 residues long. With V trimmed by 3 bases and J by 2 bases, 6 bases remained unmatched. Germline CDR1 SGHRS, CDR2 YFSETQ. CDR3 sequence reads: CASSSTGQGATGANVLTF. CDR3 DNA sequence: TGCGCCAGCAGCTCGACGGGACAGGGGGCTACTGGGGCCAACGTCCTGACTTTC.

The chain employs TRBV7-9 and TRBJ2-1; TRBD1 might be the D (7 bases). The ends were cut back, 8 bases at V and 9 bases at J, with 11 bases in the middle. Germline V CDR1 and CDR2: SEHNR, FQNEAQ (reference sequence). The CDR3 runs 11 residues. CDR3 coding DNA: TGTGCCAGCGCCCAGGGGGGTGAGCAGTTCTTC. This sequence encodes CASAQGGEQFF. The full variable domain, completed using reference TRBV7-9 and TRBJ2-1, is DTGVSQNPRHKITKRGQNVTFRCDPISEHNRLYWYRQTLGQGPEFLTYFQNEAQLEKSRLLSDRFSAERPKGSFSTLEIQRTEQGDSAMYLCASAQGGEQFFGPGTRLTVL.

V is TRBV28 and J is TRBJ2-2, with TRBD1 matching over 9 bases. V gave up 4 bases and J gave up 1 base; unmatched junction bases: 4. This CDR3 has 16 residues. Germline V CDR1 and CDR2: MDHEN, SYDVKM. This CDR3 is CASSSPGQGNTGELFF. CDR3 in DNA: TGTGCCAGCAGTTCCCCGGGACAGGGGAACACCGGGGAGCTGTTTTTT.

There are a few counts of this clone. This rearrangement joins TRBV7-9 to TRBJ1-1; maybe TRBD1 (6 bases). Trimming pared 7 bases from V and 7 bases from J, leaving 13 bases between. The CDR3 is made up of 12 amino acids. The germline gives CDR1 SEHNR, CDR2 FQNEAQ (reference sequence). The CDR3 coding sequence is TGTGCCAGCACCAGTAGGGACAATGAAGCTTTCTTT. It encodes CASTSRDNEAFF.

The chain links TRBV18 to TRBJ1-3, with D possibly being TRBD1 (6 bases). CDR3 length equals 15 residues. The germline gives CDR1 KGHSH, CDR2 LQKENI. Trimming removed 0 bases from V and 0 bases from J, with 6 bases in between. The DNA for the CDR3 is TGTGCCAGCTCACCACCGGGGGCCTCTGGAAACACCATATATTTT. Protein: CASSPPGASGNTIYF. The full variable domain, with the rest looked up from reference TRBV18 and TRBJ1-3, is NAGVMQNPRHLVRRRGQEARLRCSPMKGHSHVYWYRQLPEEGLKFMVYLQKENIIDESGMPKERFSAEFPKEGPSILRIQQVVRGDSAAYFCASSPPGASGNTIYFGEGSWLTVV.

The chain combines TRBV4-1 with TRBJ1-2; D may be TRBD1 (5 bases). The CDR3 extends over 14 amino acids. Per the germline V gene, CDR1 is MGHRA and CDR2 is YSYEKL. The V end lost 1 base, the J end lost 0 bases, and 6 bases lay between the germline ends. CDR3: CASSQGTTNYGYTF. DNA for the CDR3: TGCGCCAGCAGCCAAGGGACAACTAACTATGGCTACACCTTC.

The chain combines TRBV5-4 with TRBJ2-7, with TRBD1 identical over 8 bases. This CDR3 comprises 13 residues. The ends lost 4 bases at V and 5 bases at J; junction bases unmatched: 5. The germline CDR1 and CDR2 sequences are SGHNT and YYREEE (reference sequence). The CDR3 nucleotides are TGTGCCAGCAGCCCGACAGGGGACCACGAGCAGTACTTC. The encoded protein is CASSPTGDHEQYF. Full variable domain (remainder filled in from reference TRBV5-4 and TRBJ2-7): ETGVTQSPTHLIKTRGQQVTLRCSSQSGHNTVSWYQQALGQGPQFIFQYYREEENGRGNFPPRFSGLQFPNYSSELNVNALELDDSALYLCASSPTGDHEQYFGPGTRLTVT.

The chain has TRBV12-3 or TRBV12-4 and TRBJ1-6, with D uncertain. V was pared by 2 bases and J by 13 bases, with 9 bases between. The CDR3 totals 12 residues. CDR3 nucleotides: TGTGCCAGCAGTTTACTTGGTACCCCCCTCCACTTT. Its translation: CASSLLGTPLHF.